A selection of T cell receptor beta chains follows, all from one sample in a study of OX40 agonist ivuxolimab in advanced cancers. The protocol was immunoSEQ multiplex PCR, while the TCRdb copy is restricted to in-frame clones and leaves out a portion. The table includes tens of thousands of clones, over 90% detected once. This sample comprised CD4+ or CD8+ T cells sorted from blood, obtained in a trial of the OX40 agonist ivuxolimab. The receptors derive from an adult with an advanced solid tumor such as melanoma, head and neck, liver or kidney cancer. CDR3s include the opening cysteine and the closing phenylalanine or tryptophan. The D gene is left open where the match is weak. Clone size is stated in some rows and not others, as once, few, many or a class when expanded.

clone_size | j_call | d_call | v_call | cdr3_aa | cdr3_nt
- | TRBJ2-7 | - | TRBV30 | CAWRRAQSSYEQYF | TGTGCCTGGAGGAGGGCGCAAAGCTCCTACGAGCAGTACTTC
- | TRBJ2-5 | TRBD2 | TRBV9 | CASSVGLAVYQETQYF | TGTGCCAGCAGCGTAGGCCTAGCGGTGTACCAAGAGACCCAGTACTTC
- | TRBJ2-5 | TRBD1 | TRBV6-5 | CATHRGQETQYF | TGTGCCACCCACAGGGGTCAAGAGACCCAGTACTTC
- | TRBJ2-1 | - | TRBV6-6 | CASSPYPPYNEQFF | TGTGCCAGCAGTCCCTACCCTCCTTACAATGAGCAGTTCTTC
- | TRBJ1-5 | - | TRBV9 | CASNPTGWGQPQHF | TGTGCCAGCAACCCGACGGGGTGGGGTCAGCCCCAGCATTTT
- | TRBJ2-7 | - | TRBV7-8 | CASRGGESYEQYF | TGTGCCAGCAGGGGGGGCGAGTCCTACGAGCAGTACTTC
- | TRBJ2-4 | - | TRBV19 | CASSLTGIGNIQYF | TGTGCCAGTAGCTTAACAGGAATTGGAAACATTCAGTACTTC
- | TRBJ2-7 | TRBD1 | TRBV5-5 | CASSSIRTGVYEQYF | TGTGCCAGCAGCTCAATAAGGACAGGGGTTTACGAGCAGTACTTC
- | TRBJ2-1 | - | TRBV5-5 | CASSLDDVQEEQFF | TGTGCCAGCAGCTTGGACGACGTACAAGAGGAGCAGTTCTTC
- | TRBJ2-6 | TRBD1 | TRBV19 | CASSVGGAGANVLTF | TGTGCCAGTAGTGTAGGGGGCGCCGGGGCCAACGTCCTGACTTTC
- | TRBJ2-5 | - | TRBV4-2 | CASSQDLMEETQYF | TGTGCCAGCAGCCAAGACCTTATGGAGGAGACCCAGTACTTC
few | TRBJ2-1 | - | TRBV19 | CASSIPSSYNEQFF | TGTGCCAGTAGTATTCCGAGCTCCTACAATGAGCAGTTCTTC
once | TRBJ2-3 | TRBD2 | TRBV2 | CASPWGSGRATDTQYF | TGTGCCAGCCCCTGGGGGAGCGGGAGGGCCACAGATACGCAGTATTTT
- | TRBJ1-3 | - | TRBV4-1 | CASSYGFGNTIYF | TGCGCCAGCAGCTATGGGTTCGGAAACACCATATATTTT
- | TRBJ2-5 | TRBD2 | TRBV19 | CASSYGLAGVGETQYF | TGTGCCAGTAGTTATGGACTAGCGGGAGTAGGGGAGACCCAGTACTTC
- | TRBJ2-3 | - | TRBV7-9 | CATPGEIYTDTQYF | TGTGCCACTCCAGGGGAGATATACACAGATACGCAGTATTTT
- | TRBJ1-5 | - | TRBV19 | CASRIGRGSNQPQHF | TGTGCCAGTCGGATAGGGAGGGGCAGCAATCAGCCCCAGCATTTT
- | TRBJ2-7 | - | TRBV13 | CASSLNEGHSSYEQYF | TGTGCCAGCAGCTTAAATGAAGGGCACAGCTCCTACGAGCAGTACTTC
- | TRBJ2-7 | TRBD1 | TRBV5-6 | CASEQGGGIYEQYF | TGTGCCAGCGAACAGGGGGGCGGGATCTACGAGCAGTACTTC
- | TRBJ2-3 | - | TRBV4-3 | CASSQDPRDTDTQYF | TGCGCCAGCAGCCAAGACCCCAGGGACACAGATACGCAGTATTTT
- | TRBJ1-1 | - | TRBV19 | CATSHRLGGNTEAFF | TGTGCCACCTCCCACAGACTGGGCGGGAACACTGAAGCTTTCTTT
- | TRBJ2-3 | - | TRBV9 | CASSPRRENLDTQYF | TGTGCCAGCTCCCCGAGGAGGGAGAATTTAGATACGCAGTATTTT
- | TRBJ2-7 | - | TRBV27 | CASSLAEGREQYF | TGTGCCAGCAGTTTAGCGGAGGGTCGGGAGCAGTACTTC
- | TRBJ1-4 | TRBD1 | TRBV28 | CASSFRQGVEKLFF | TGTGCCAGCAGTTTCCGACAGGGGGTCGAAAAACTGTTTTTT
- | TRBJ2-7 | - | TRBV28 | CASSPLDSYEQYF | TGTGCCAGCAGCCCCCTGGACAGCTACGAGCAGTACTTC
- | TRBJ2-2 | - | TRBV27 | CASSLSSGNTGELFF | TGTGCCAGCAGTTTAAGTAGCGGGAACACCGGGGAGCTGTTTTTT
- | TRBJ1-1 | - | TRBV23-1 | CASPLSEGVFMNTEAFF | TGCGCCAGCCCGCTTAGTGAGGGTGTGTTCATGAACACTGAAGCTTTCTTT
- | TRBJ1-2 | - | TRBV19 | CASSIPAVSYGYTF | TGTGCCAGTAGTATCCCCGCAGTCTCCTATGGCTACACCTTC